The 31 T cell receptor delta chains given below trace back to one sample, sequenced in a study of γδ T cells in repeated Plasmodium falciparum infection. Vgamma9/Vdelta2+ and Vdelta2-negative gammadelta T cells were flow-sorted from PBMC for bulk sequencing. TCRdb re-processed the multiplex PCR reads via CATT. The data show tens of thousands of delta-chain clones, with 0.95% to 1% seen just once and 9.6% held by the top ten. Sequencing was performed on gamma-delta T cells from blood. The source of these receptors is a pool of human donors (malaria-infected and uninfected, not separated).

This clone was detected a few times. This likely reflects a read error, since a far larger clone is one base away. Other nucleotide sequences in the sample specify the same CDR3. No J gene was assigned, while the V gene was called as TRDV1; the table names TRDD3, a call not compared with the DNA. CDR3 size: 25 residues. Germline V lookup: CDR1 TSWWSYY, CDR2 QGS. The CDR3 coding sequence is TGTGCTCTTGGGGAACACCCGGCCTTCCTACTCCAAGTGGGTTGGGTTACGCCGTACACCGATAAGCTCATCTTT. Translated: CALGEHPAFLLQVGWVTPYTDKLIF.

This clone was seen only a few times. TCRdb assigns this DNA the protein of a much larger clone, which departs from its translation at residue 13; this likely reflects a read error, and the protein shown comes from translating the DNA. In DNA form, the CDR3 reads TGTGCCTGTGACTGGGGGATTCGCCCTAGCACCGATGAACTCATCTTT. Its translation: CACDWGIRPSTDELIF. This sequence joins TRDV2 and TRDJ1; 8 bases line up with TRDD3. No J gene was available from TCRdb, and it was assigned here by a germline match of the DNA. The CDR3 is made up of 16 amino acids. In germline, CDR1 is GEAIGNYY, CDR2 EKD.

For this clone: Translating this DNA gives a protein that differs at residue 9 from the TCRdb one, which belongs to a much larger clone; a read error is likely, and the protein shown is this translation. The chain recombines TRDV1 with TRDJ1; TRDD3 is a possible D gene (5 bases). The J gene is absent in TCRdb and was assigned here via DNA matching to germline. The ends were cut back, 0 bases at V and 0 bases at J, with 35 bases in the middle. From germline, CDR1 is TSWWSYY and CDR2 QGS. The CDR3 has 24 residues. The CDR3 region has the DNA TGTGCTCTTGGGGAACTTGATTTCCGCCAACCTAAACGCGAGGATATATTGAACACCGATAAACTCATCTTT. This codes for CALGELDFRQPKREDILNTDKLIF.

About this clone: A far larger clone is one base from this, pointing to a likely read error. Other DNA sequences within the sample encode an identical CDR3. This rearrangement joins TRDV2 to TRDJ1; 8 nucleotides align to TRDD3. Since TCRdb gives no J gene, matching the DNA to germline was used here to assign it. CDR3 length: 16 residues. V was clipped by 3 bases and J by 0 bases; unmatched bases: 8. Germline V gene sequence: CDR1 GEAIGNYY, CDR2 EKD. CDR3 residues: CACDPLGDRYTDKLIF. CDR3 in DNA: TGTGCCTGTGACCCCCTGGGGGACCGGTACACCGATAAACTCATCTTT.

Details on this clone: For this DNA, TCRdb reports the protein of a much larger clone, which diverges at residue 21, most likely from a read error; the protein presented here is translated directly from the DNA. The chain uses TRDV1 and TRDJ1, with 9 bases that match TRDD3. Germline values: CDR1 TSWWSYY, CDR2 QGS. The CDR3 sequence is 22 residues long. CDR3 residues: CALGEQGLKRGRGIPYTDKLTF. The CDR3, as DNA: TGTGCTCTTGGGGAACAGGGATTAAAGCGAGGGAGGGGGATACCGTACACCGATAAACTCACCTTC.

This clone was recorded a few times. Since a far larger clone is one base different, this is likely a read error. This CDR3 is also generated by other DNA sequences in the sample. The V gene is TRDV1, the J gene TRDJ2; maybe TRDD3 (5 bases). Germline V gives CDR1 TSWWSYY, CDR2 QGS. The CDR3 has 12 amino acids. The CDR3 DNA reads as TGTGCTCTCGCCGCGGGGACAGCGCAACTCTTCTTT. Translating it yields CALAAGTAQLFF.

This clone has only a few counts. A far more abundant clone sits one base away, making this likely a read error. Other DNA variants within this sample encode the same CDR3. This chain links TRDV3 with TRDJ1, with D possibly TRDD3 on 5 matching bases. In germline, CDR1 is TVYSNPD, CDR2 GDNSRS (reference sequence). The CDR3 sequence is 19 residues long. Trimming took off 5 bases at V and 1 base at J, with 32 bases between the two ends. The CDR3 nucleotides read TGTGCCATACGTGCTCATTCAGAATTGTGCGAAAGTGCCACCGATAAACTCATCTTT. As protein: CAIRAHSELCESATDKLIF.

About this clone: Only one base separates this from a far larger clonotype, so it likely reflects a read error. Other DNA sequences in this specimen translate into the identical CDR3. The rearrangement joins TRDV1 to TRDJ1; TRDD3 matches 7 bases. V gave up 0 bases and J gave up 0 bases; unmatched junction bases: 22. The CDR3 contains 22 residues. Germline values: CDR1 TSWWSYY, CDR2 QGS. CDR3 amino acids: CALGELDGGNYWGNPHTDKLIF. In nucleotides, the CDR3 is TGTGCTCTTGGGGAACTAGATGGAGGGAACTACTGGGGAAATCCGCACACCGATAAACTCATCTTT.

This clone was seen only a few times. The mismatch at residue 14 between this DNA's translation and the TCRdb protein of a much larger clone likely reflects a read error; the protein shown is translated from the DNA. This chain connects TRDV2 to TRDJ1, with 12 positions matching TRDD3. The J gene, absent from TCRdb, was called here by matching the DNA to germline. CDR1 and CDR2 from the germline V gene are GEAIGNYY and EKD. The CDR3 has 17 residues. Here the CDR3 reads CACDTLVLGDTTDELIF. In DNA form, the CDR3 reads TGTGCCTGTGACACCTTAGTACTGGGGGATACCACCGATGAACTCATCTTT.

There are a few counts of this clone. This sequence is one base from a far larger clone and is likely a read error. Other DNA sequences from this sample encode an identical CDR3 as well. The V and J genes are TRDV1 and TRDJ2, with D possibly being TRDD3 (6 bases). The CDR3 length is 17 residues. CDR1 and CDR2 (germline): TSWWSYY, QGS. This chain's CDR3 is CALGEFDWGSLSAQLFF. CDR3 bases: TGTGCTCTCGGGGAATTTGATTGGGGGTCCTTGTCAGCACAACTCTTCTTT.

In its sample, this clone was seen many times. TCRdb pairs this DNA with a much larger clone's protein that differs at residue 3, likely a read error; the protein shown was translated from the DNA. This rearrangement joins TRDV1 to TRDJ1; 8 nucleotides line up with TRDD3. Germline V gene data show CDR1 as TSWWSYY and CDR2 as QGS. The CDR3 has 21 amino acids. CDR3 bases: TGTGCTCCTGGGGAAAGGGCGAGAGCCCACTGGGGGTCCTTCCCCACCGATAAACTCATCTTT. It is translated as CAPGERARAHWGSFPTDKLIF.

This clone was counted a few times. Given a far larger clone just one base away, this is likely a sequencing read error. Other DNA sequences of this sample code for an identical CDR3. CDR3 DNA: TGTGCTCTTGGGGAAGGACCCGGCCTATCCTATGGAACGGGTACCGATAAACTCATCTTC. As protein: CALGEGPGLSYGTGTDKLIF. TRDV1 is the V gene, and the J gene was not called; TRDD3, the table's D call, lacks a check against the DNA. The CDR3 length is 20 residues. Germline loops: CDR1 TSWWSYY, CDR2 QGS.

Comment on this clone: This DNA translates differently at residue 10 from the TCRdb protein, which is that of a much larger clone; a read error is likely, and the protein shown is the DNA's own translation. This chain joins TRDV2 and TRDJ3; D gene ambiguous. No J gene was available from TCRdb, and it was assigned here by a germline match of the DNA. CDR3 size: 18 residues. Looked up from germline, CDR1 is GEAIGNYY and CDR2 is EKD. V lost 0 bases, J lost 2 bases, and 13 bases lay in between. CDR3 residues: CACDTVSGSPWDTRQMFF. The CDR3, as DNA: TGTGCCTGTGACACCGTGAGTGGGAGCCCCTGGGACACCCGACAGATGTTTTTC.

This clone appeared a few times. This DNA translates differently at residue 3 from the TCRdb protein, which is that of a much larger clone; a read error is likely, and the protein shown is the DNA's own translation. The chain couples TRDV2 to TRDJ1, with 12 bases lining up with TRDD3. Since TCRdb gives no J gene, matching the DNA to germline was used here to assign it. CDR1 GEAIGNYY and CDR2 EKD come from the germline V gene. The CDR3 consists of 16 residues. CDR3 protein: CARDSLLGDTDDKLIF. CDR3 bases: TGTGCCCGTGACTCCTTACTGGGGGATACAGACGATAAACTCATCTTT.

This clone was observed a handful of times. TCRdb shows a much larger clone's protein in place of this DNA's translation, and the two differ at residue 6, likely through a read error; the protein shown is translated from the DNA. The chain's CDR3 is CACDAWGGTYTDKLIF. Written as DNA, the CDR3 is TGTGCCTGTGACGCTTGGGGGGGCACGTACACCGATAAACTCATCTTT. The chain carries TRDV2 and TRDJ1; TRDD3 is a possible D gene (6 bases). TCRdb leaves out the J gene; it was filled in here by matching the DNA to germline. CDR1 and CDR2 (germline): GEAIGNYY, EKD. Trimming shortened V by 3 bases and J by 0 bases, and 16 bases separated the two germline ends. The CDR3 is 16 amino acids.

Notes on this clone: A far larger clone lies a single base away; this is likely a read error. Other DNA sequences from this sample encode an identical CDR3 as well. The chain links TRDV1 to TRDJ1; 10 positions agree with TRDD3. The J gene, absent from TCRdb, was called here by matching the DNA to germline. Germline CDR1 and CDR2: TSWWSYY and QGS. With 1 base clipped from V and 1 base from J, the junction kept 9 bases outside the gene matches. The CDR3 is made up of 18 amino acids. The CDR3 bases are TGTGCTCTTGGGGAACCTCCGTACTGGGGGATCCGCACCGATAAACTCATCTTT. It yields the protein CALGEPPYWGIRTDKLIF.

Details on this clone: The TCRdb protein, from a much larger clone, departs from this DNA's translation at residue 3, likely by read error; the protein shown derives from the DNA. The chain combines TRDV1 with TRDJ1; D may correspond to TRDD2 or TRDD3 (6 bases each). No J gene is reported in TCRdb; it was inferred here by comparing the DNA with germline. CDR3 length equals 18 residues. Germline V gene lookup returns CDR1 TSWWSYY and CDR2 QGS. CDR3 DNA sequence: TGTGCTTTTGGGGAACTAAGTCCTACGGAGGATACAACCGATAAACTCATCTTT. Translation: CAFGELSPTEDTTDKLIF.

With respect to this clone: The protein given by TCRdb reflects a much larger clone and differs at residue 3 from this DNA's translation, likely from a read error; the protein shown is the DNA's translation. J is TRDJ2 and V is TRDV1, with TRDD3 identical over 9 bases. The J gene is absent in TCRdb and was assigned here via DNA matching to germline. CDR1 and CDR2 from the germline V gene are TSWWSYY and QGS. The CDR3 has 19 residues. CDR3 protein: CAPGDPFPVLGEVTAQLFF. The CDR3 DNA follows: TGTGCTCCTGGGGACCCATTCCCCGTACTGGGGGAAGTGACAGCACAACTCTTCTTT.

Concerning this clone itself: The TCRdb protein, from a much larger clone, departs from this DNA's translation at residue 13, likely by read error; the protein shown derives from the DNA. The V gene is TRDV1, the J gene TRDJ1, with 9 bases aligning to TRDD3. CDR3 size: 20 residues. V lost 0 bases, J lost 0 bases, and 14 bases stayed unmatched. Germline-derived CDR1 and CDR2 are TSWWSYY and QGS. The DNA of the CDR3 is TGTGCTCTTGGGGAACTGATCTTCCCTACTGGGGGAACGTACACCGATAAACTCATCTTT. It translates to CALGELIFPTGGTYTDKLIF.

This clone was detected only a few times. The protein TCRdb gives is from a much larger clone and does not agree with this DNA's translation at residue 14, likely a read error; the protein shown here comes from the DNA. The gene calls are TRDV1 and TRDJ1, with a tentative D call TRDD3 (6 bases). TCRdb is silent on the J gene; assignment here came from matching the DNA to germline. Germline loops: CDR1 TSWWSYY, CDR2 QGS. With 2 bases removed from V and 0 bases from J, the gap between germline ends came to 25 bases. This CDR3 is built from 20 residues. CDR3 DNA: TGTGCTCTTGGGGAAATTAAAGGATACCACAGGGGACCCCACACCGATAAACTCATCTTT. Translating it yields CALGEIKGYHRGPHTDKLIF.

On this clone itself: The protein in TCRdb stems from a much larger clone and differs at residue 12 from this DNA's translation, likely a read error; here the protein is translated from the DNA. V gene TRDV2 combines with J gene TRDJ1, with D uncertain. Here the J gene was assigned by germline matching of the DNA, as TCRdb has none. The germline gives CDR1 GEAIGNYY, CDR2 EKD. The CDR3 runs to 16 residues. CDR3: CACDTVERRYTEKLIF. The DNA for the CDR3 is TGTGCCTGTGACACCGTTGAACGGAGGTACACCGAAAAACTCATCTTT.

By share of the sample, this clone is medium-sized. Other DNA sequences in this specimen translate into the identical CDR3. This chain uses TRDV2 with TRDJ1; 8 bases fit TRDD3. The CDR3 is made up of 17 amino acids. V gave up 3 bases and J gave up 0 bases; unmatched junction bases: 11. In germline, CDR1 is GEAIGNYY, CDR2 EKD. The CDR3 region is CACDPLRAGGHTDKLIF. CDR3 in DNA: TGTGCCTGTGACCCCCTTCGAGCTGGGGGACACACCGATAAACTCATCTTT.

Details on this clone: This DNA's translation and the protein TCRdb lists, from a much larger clone, do not match at residue 7, likely due to a read error; the protein shown is translated from the DNA. The chain combines TRDV1 with TRDJ1; D remains ambiguous. Since TCRdb gives no J gene, matching the DNA to germline was used here to assign it. CDR1 and CDR2 (germline): TSWWSYY, QGS. CDR3 length: 19 amino acids. V shed 1 base and J shed 0 bases, with 21 bases lying between them. The CDR3: CALGEPFRPYSWYTDKLIF. In DNA, the CDR3 is TGTGCTCTTGGGGAACCGTTCCGCCCGTATTCATGGTACACCGATAAACTCATCTTT.

As for this clone: TCRdb's entry gives the protein of a much larger clone, which mismatches this DNA's translation at residue 13, likely from a read error; the protein reported here is translated from the DNA. The V and J genes are TRDV1 and TRDJ1; 11 nucleotides match TRDD3. The J gene is absent in TCRdb and was assigned here via DNA matching to germline. The V segment lost 0 bases and the J segment 3 bases; nucleotides outside the gene matches: 12. The length of the CDR3 is 19 residues. Germline V lookup: CDR1 TSWWSYY, CDR2 QGS. The CDR3 reads CALGELTVPGGYSPDKLIF. CDR3 bases: TGTGCTCTTGGGGAACTAACCGTTCCTGGGGGATACTCTCCCGATAAACTCATCTTT.

The sample holds a few counts of this clone. The protein that TCRdb holds for this DNA derives from a much larger clone and differs from the translated DNA at residue 21, which likely indicates a read error; the protein shown here is translated from the DNA. Here the V gene is TRDV1, but the J gene went uncalled; the table calls TRDD3, which could not be checked here. Germline V gene sequence: CDR1 TSWWSYY, CDR2 QGS. This CDR3 is built from 22 residues. CDR3 in amino acids: CALFLRSLTGARILVHTDKLTF. In nucleotides, the CDR3 is TGTGCTCTCTTTCTACGCTCCCTTACTGGGGCCCGAATCCTCGTTCACACCGATAAACTCACCTTT.

This clone was counted a few times. It is likely a read error: a sequence one base away is far more abundant. Additional DNA sequences in this sample encode the identical CDR3. V usage is TRDV2 and J usage is TRDJ1; D is undetermined. The J gene, absent from TCRdb, was called here by matching the DNA to germline. Per the germline V gene, CDR1 is GEAIGNYY and CDR2 is EKD. This CDR3 comprises 13 residues. DNA for the CDR3: TGTGCTTGTGACACCGGGTACACCGATAAACTCATCTTT. Translated: CACDTGYTDKLIF.

This clone was recorded a few times. This sequence is one base from a far larger clone and is likely a read error. This specimen includes other DNA sequences encoding the same CDR3. The V call is TRDV1, the J call TRDJ1; 10 bases align to TRDD3. The germline V gene encodes CDR1 TSWWSYY and CDR2 QGS. This CDR3 contains 24 residues. DNA of the CDR3: TGTGCTCTTGGGGAACTAAGCCACCAAAGCTGGGGGATAAGGGTAGTCGTTGGCACCGATAAACTCATCTTC. It encodes CALGELSHQSWGIRVVVGTDKLIF.

A remark on this clone: TCRdb's protein, taken from a much larger clone, differs from this DNA's translation at residue 17, likely owing to a read error; the protein displayed comes from the DNA. The chain employs TRDV2 and TRDJ1, with TRDD3 identical over 11 bases. This CDR3 contains 19 residues. From germline, CDR1 is GEAIGNYY and CDR2 EKD. CDR3 loop: CACDTGRWGIRGGTDKHIF. In DNA, the CDR3 is TGTGCCTGTGACACCGGGCGGTGGGGGATACGCGGGGGGACCGATAAACACATCTTT.

This clone came up a few times. Translating this DNA gives a protein that differs at residue 9 from the TCRdb one, which belongs to a much larger clone; a read error is likely, and the protein shown is this translation. The genes are TRDV1 and TRDJ1, with 8 bases identical to TRDD3. V shed 3 bases and J 6 bases; nucleotides not matched to a gene: 18. The CDR3 sequence is 18 residues long. Germline V gene sequence: CDR1 TSWWSYY, CDR2 QGS. The CDR3 loop is CALGDLKARGISWHKLIF. As DNA, the CDR3 is TGTGCTCTTGGGGACCTTAAAGCGCGGGGGATAAGCTGGCATAAACTCATCTTT.

Of note for this clone: The TCRdb protein comes from a much larger clone and disagrees with this DNA's translation at residue 3, likely due to a read error; the protein given here is derived from the DNA. The chain links TRDV2 to TRDJ1; TRDD3 agrees at 7 bases. The J gene was not available in TCRdb and was assigned here by matching the DNA to germline segments. This CDR3 comprises 18 residues. V was pared by 9 bases and J by 0 bases, with 21 bases of the junction left unmatched. The germline gives CDR1 GEAIGNYY, CDR2 EKD. CDR3 loop: CARVCISWGPPHTDKLIF. The CDR3 coding sequence is TGTGCCCGTGTGTGTATCTCCTGGGGGCCCCCTCACACCGATAAACTCATCTTT.

This clone was detected ten times or more. Since a far larger clone is one base different, this is likely a read error. J is TRDJ1 and V is TRDV2, with D perhaps matching TRDD3 (6 bases). CDR1 and CDR2 (germline): GEAIGNYY, EKD. The ends were cut back, 5 bases at V and 0 bases at J, with 21 bases in the middle. The CDR3 has 17 amino acids. CDR3 in amino acids: CACGRLLRGSDTDKLIF. In DNA form, the CDR3 reads TGTGCCTGTGGTAGATTGCTGCGGGGATCGGACACCGATAAACTCATCTTT.